Below, 15 T cell receptor beta chains from the same sample are listed, as sequenced in a study of cytomegalovirus exposure and HLA in healthy donors (dated by TCRdb to about 2017). The library was made by the immunoSEQ multiplex PCR assay. This immuneACCESS table, as held by TCRdb, lists in-frame sequences with V and J called but not all clones. Of the missing ones, under half trace to an unresolved V gene in checked studies; the others have no known cause. The sample yields fewer than 200,000 clones; roughly 86% were counted once. The ten largest clones add up to approximately 2.6% of the sample. Material: PBMCs. The receptor set was obtained from a man between 18 and 29 years old in good health and CMV-seropositive.

The V call is TRBV7-2, the J call TRBJ2-4; 10 bases align to TRBD1. Trimming cost V 10 bases and J 9 bases; bases outside gene matches: 6. In germline, CDR1 is SGHTA, CDR2 FQGNSA. CDR3 length: 12 residues. The CDR3 loop reads CATGTGESIQYF. DNA of the CDR3: TGTGCCACCGGGACAGGGGAAAGCATTCAGTACTTC.

The V and J genes are TRBV27 and TRBJ2-7; D is possibly TRBD2 (6 bases). This CDR3 has 14 residues. V was cut by 3 bases and J by 3 bases, with 12 bases left in between. Germline V gene lookup returns CDR1 MNHEY and CDR2 SMNVEV (reference sequence). DNA of the CDR3: TGTGCCAGCAGTTTCGCCCAGGGACTCTACGAGCAGTACTTC. Its translation: CASSFAQGLYEQYF.

The rearrangement links TRBV2 to TRBJ1-1, with a possible D match to TRBD1 (6 bases). V lost 6 bases to trimming and J lost 10 bases, with 12 bases between them. This CDR3 contains 11 residues. The germline gives CDR1 SNHLY, CDR2 FYNNEI. The CDR3 DNA reads TGTGCCAGCAGGGGGGGGCTTGGAGCTTTCTTT. Amino acids: CASRGGLGAFF.

This chain connects TRBV27 to TRBJ1-5; TRBD1 aligns across 7 bases. The CDR3 contains 14 residues. V shed 5 bases and J 5 bases; nucleotides not matched to a gene: 6. Germline V gene data show CDR1 as MNHEY and CDR2 as SMNVEV (reference sequence). As DNA, the CDR3 is TGTGCCAGCAGTCGACAGGGTCCCCATCAGCCCCAGCATTTT. This encodes CASSRQGPHQPQHF.

This chain links TRBV7-9 with TRBJ1-2; D uncertain. This CDR3 is built from 13 residues. Trimming removed 2 bases from V and 8 bases from J, with 12 bases in between. CDR1 and CDR2 from the germline V gene are SEHNR and FQNEAQ (reference sequence). CDR3 region: CASSLTEHRGYTF. CDR3 sequence (DNA): TGTGCCAGCAGCTTAACAGAACATAGGGGCTACACCTTC. Variable domain in full (rest from reference TRBV7-9 and TRBJ1-2): DTGVSQNPRHKITKRGQNVTFRCDPISEHNRLYWYRQTLGQGPEFLTYFQNEAQLEKSRLLSDRFSAERPKGSFSTLEIQRTEQGDSAMYLCASSLTEHRGYTFGSGTRLTVV.

The DNA of the CDR3 is TGTGCCAGCAGCGCCCCAACAGGGACCGGGGAGCTGTTTTTT. Its protein is CASSAPTGTGELFF. This sequence joins TRBV9 and TRBJ2-2, with D perhaps TRBD1 (6 bases). The CDR3 loop spans 14 amino acids. In germline, CDR1 is SGDLS, CDR2 YYNGEE. Trimming took off 3 bases at V and 5 bases at J, with 11 bases between the two ends.

This chain uses TRBV7-3 with TRBJ2-5, with 8 bases aligning to TRBD1. The CDR3 loop spans 13 amino acids. With 5 bases clipped from V and 4 bases from J, the junction kept 3 bases outside the gene matches. Germline V gene lookup returns CDR1 SGHTA and CDR2 FQGTGA. The CDR3 spells CASSQGTGETQYF. The CDR3, as DNA: TGTGCCAGCAGCCAAGGGACAGGAGAGACCCAGTACTTC.

Points on this clone: Other nucleotide sequences from this sample produce the same CDR3. The CDR3 DNA reads TGTGCCAGCAGCTTAGGACAGGGGGAGTACTATGGCTACACCTTC. Translation: CASSLGQGEYYGYTF. This chain links TRBV11-2 with TRBJ1-2, with 9 bases that match TRBD1. There are 15 residues in the CDR3. V was pared by 1 base and J by 3 bases, with 3 bases of the junction left unmatched. Germline-derived CDR1 and CDR2 are SGHAT and FQNNGV.

The chain couples TRBV5-1 to TRBJ2-1; 13 nucleotides agree with TRBD2. CDR3 length: 15 residues. Germline assignment: CDR1 SGHRS and CDR2 YFSETQ. J gave up 8 bases and V 5 bases, and 7 bases lay outside the gene matches. This CDR3 reads CASRSGTSGIDEQFF. The DNA of the CDR3 is TGCGCCAGCAGGTCCGGGACTAGCGGGATCGATGAGCAGTTCTTC.

The V call is TRBV28, the J call TRBJ2-5; D is possibly TRBD2 (6 bases). Trimming cost V 6 bases and J 1 base, with 15 bases left between them. The germline V gene has CDR1 MDHEN and CDR2 SYDVKM. This CDR3 region has 15 residues. The CDR3, as DNA: TGTGCCAGCAGACGGGGGAGATCCAGCCAAGAGACCCAGTACTTC. Protein: CASRRGRSSQETQYF.

This rearrangement joins TRBV7-2 to TRBJ2-1; 8 bases agree with TRBD2. The V segment lost 5 bases and the J segment 5 bases; nucleotides outside the gene matches: 11. This CDR3 contains 16 residues. CDR1 and CDR2 from the germline V gene are SGHTA and FQGNSA. This CDR3 reads CASSKTSAGGDNEQFF. The CDR3 nucleotides are TGTGCCAGCAGCAAAACATCTGCGGGAGGAGACAATGAGCAGTTCTTC.

The V and J genes are TRBV25-1 and TRBJ1-4; possible D gene TRBD1, 6 bases. The germline V gene encodes CDR1 MGHDK and CDR2 SYGVNS. The CDR3 contains 15 residues. V lost 5 bases to trimming and J lost 1 base, with 11 bases between them. Here the CDR3 reads CASSPMGQTNEKLFF. The CDR3 DNA reads TGTGCCAGCAGTCCAATGGGACAAACTAATGAAAAACTGTTTTTT.

The V and J genes are TRBV5-3 and TRBJ1-5, with TRBD1 matching over 10 bases. TRBV5-3 is flagged as an ORF with uncertain function. The V gene end was trimmed by 0 bases and the J gene end by 4 bases; junction bases not matched to a gene: 1. The CDR3 consists of 15 residues. In DNA, the CDR3 is TGTGCCAGAAGCTTGGGGGGACAGGGGAATCAGCCCCAGCATTTT. Encoded protein: CARSLGGQGNQPQHF.

V gene TRBV7-8 combines with J gene TRBJ2-7, with D perhaps TRBD1 (5 bases). Germline assignment: CDR1 SGHVS and CDR2 FQNEAQ. V dropped 8 bases and J dropped 6 bases, with 17 bases sitting between them. The CDR3 is made up of 13 amino acids. The DNA of the CDR3 is TGTGCCAGCGATGGGCAGGGAAATGTCGAGCAGTACTTC. Amino acids: CASDGQGNVEQYF.

The chain has TRBV6-1 and TRBJ1-1; D gene unclear. V was trimmed by 8 bases and J by 5 bases, leaving 9 bases between them. The germline V gene has CDR1 MNHNS and CDR2 SASEGT. This CDR3 has 11 amino acids. The CDR3 coding sequence is TGTGCCAGCCCTTATTCTACTGAAGCTTTCTTT. It encodes CASPYSTEAFF.